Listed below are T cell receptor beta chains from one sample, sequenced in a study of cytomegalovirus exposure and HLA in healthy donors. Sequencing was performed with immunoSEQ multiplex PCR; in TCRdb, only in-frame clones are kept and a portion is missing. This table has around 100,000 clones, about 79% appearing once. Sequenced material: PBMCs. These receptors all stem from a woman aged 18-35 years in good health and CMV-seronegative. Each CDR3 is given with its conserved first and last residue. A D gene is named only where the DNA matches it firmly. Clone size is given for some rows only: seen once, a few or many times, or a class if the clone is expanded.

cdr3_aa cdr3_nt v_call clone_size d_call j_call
CASSRWRLDSGPGELFF TGTGCCAGCAGCCGATGGAGGTTGGATTCAGGTCCCGGGGAGCTGTTTTTT TRBV28 . . TRBJ2-2
CASNIDYSDTQYF TGTGCCAGCAACATAGACTATTCAGATACGCAGTATTTT TRBV7-2 . . TRBJ2-3
CSVDGQGGTDTQYF TGCAGCGTTGACGGACAGGGGGGCACAGATACGCAGTATTTT TRBV29-1 . TRBD1 TRBJ2-3
CASSLVNRGRYEQYF TGTGCCAGCAGCTTAGTTAACAGGGGGCGCTACGAGCAGTACTTC TRBV11-2 . TRBD1 TRBJ2-7
CASSPDLQGSYNEQFF TGTGCCAGCAGCCCAGATTTACAGGGATCCTACAATGAGCAGTTCTTC TRBV5-4 . . TRBJ2-1
CASSISTSGSPEQFF TGTGCCAGTAGTATTAGTACTAGCGGGAGTCCTGAGCAGTTCTTC TRBV19 once TRBD2 TRBJ2-1
CASSLGIGGGTYEQYF TGTGCCAGCAGCTTAGGGATAGGCGGGGGGACGTACGAGCAGTACTTC TRBV7-6 . TRBD2 TRBJ2-7
CASSHAETVSYEQYF TGTGCCAGCAGCCATGCAGAGACAGTCTCCTACGAGCAGTACTTC TRBV5-5 once . TRBJ2-7
CAWNPGVASPLHF TGTGCCTGGAACCCCGGGGTAGCGTCACCCCTCCACTTT TRBV30 . . TRBJ1-6
CASSLSAANYGYTF TGTGCCAGCAGCCTCAGTGCAGCTAACTATGGCTACACCTTC TRBV4-2 . . TRBJ1-2
CASSPRGLGEQYF TGTGCCAGCAGTCCCAGGGGGCTAGGGGAGCAGTACTTC TRBV28 . TRBD1 TRBJ2-7
CSVESTRAGETQYF TGCAGCGTTGAATCCACACGGGCGGGAGAGACCCAGTACTTC TRBV29-1 . . TRBJ2-5
CASSKDRALNSPLHF TGTGCCAGCAGCAAGGACAGGGCACTTAATTCACCCCTCCACTTT TRBV5-6 . TRBD1 TRBJ1-6
CASSRSPGQGYEQYF TGTGCCAGCAGCCGATCACCGGGACAGGGGTACGAGCAGTACTTC TRBV5-6 . TRBD1 TRBJ2-7
CASAGDLGWEQYF TGTGCCAGCGCAGGGGATCTTGGTTGGGAGCAGTACTTC TRBV28 once . TRBJ2-7
CASSPPDPAGNEKLFF TGTGCCAGCTCACCACCGGATCCGGCGGGAAATGAAAAACTGTTTTTT TRBV18 . . TRBJ1-4
CAWSVSAGGPQETQYF TGTGCCTGGAGTGTATCTGCGGGGGGTCCCCAAGAGACCCAGTACTTC TRBV30 . TRBD2 TRBJ2-5
CASSLMPSGGPYSYNEQFF TGTGCCAGCAGCTTAATGCCTAGCGGGGGGCCCTACTCCTACAATGAGCAGTTCTTC TRBV7-3 . TRBD2 TRBJ2-1
CASSLRGQGDSGANVLTF TGTGCCAGCAGCTTGCGGGGACAGGGCGACTCTGGGGCCAACGTCCTGACTTTC TRBV7-9 . TRBD1 TRBJ2-6
CASSQAPPISGLAGTDTQYF TGTGCCAGCAGCCAAGCCCCGCCCATTTCGGGACTAGCGGGCACAGATACGCAGTATTTT TRBV4-2 . TRBD2 TRBJ2-3
CSVGDLRSLEFF TGCAGCGTTGGCGACCTTCGATCCCTAGAATTCTTC TRBV29-1 . . TRBJ2-1
CASSAITGTGALYYGYTF TGTGCCAGCAGCGCAATTACCGGGACAGGGGCCCTCTACTATGGCTACACCTTC TRBV9 . TRBD1 TRBJ1-2
CATSARSGPAEQYF TGTGCCACCTCAGCCCGGAGCGGGCCCGCCGAGCAGTACTTC TRBV7-6 . . TRBJ2-7
CASRPTSGRASATNEQFF TGTGCCAGCAGGCCGACTAGCGGGAGGGCCTCCGCTACAAATGAGCAGTTCTTC TRBV27 . TRBD2 TRBJ2-1
CASSLGGFEEQFF TGCGCCAGCAGCCTCGGGGGTTTCGAAGAGCAGTTCTTC TRBV4-3 . . TRBJ2-1
CASSQERTSFGELFF TGCGCCAGCAGCCAAGAACGGACTAGTTTCGGGGAGCTGTTTTTT TRBV4-3 few TRBD2 TRBJ2-2
CASSFMAAGSVDTQYF TGTGCCAGCAGTTTCATGGCAGCGGGAAGTGTAGATACGCAGTATTTT TRBV6-5 . TRBD2 TRBJ2-3
CASSHLVGEQFF TGTGCCAGCAGTCATCTAGTCGGTGAGCAGTTCTTC TRBV6-6 . . TRBJ2-1
CATGGQNNYEQYF TGTGCTACGGGGGGCCAAAATAACTACGAGCAGTACTTC TRBV7-8 . . TRBJ2-7
CASSEGGGGFNYGYTF TGTGCCAGCAGTGAAGGGGGGGGAGGTTTTAACTATGGCTACACCTTC TRBV2 . . TRBJ1-2
CASSGYRVGSYEQYF TGTGCCAGCAGCGGCTACAGGGTGGGCTCCTACGAGCAGTACTTC TRBV5-6 . . TRBJ2-7
CAWSQINYGYTF TGTGCCTGGAGCCAGATTAACTATGGCTACACCTTC TRBV30 . . TRBJ1-2
CASSLAGGGYTF TGTGCCAGCAGCTTGGCGGGAGGTGGCTACACCTTC TRBV7-2 . . TRBJ1-2
CASSSRTVPNQPQHF TGTGCCAGCAGTTCGAGGACAGTACCCAATCAGCCCCAGCATTTT TRBV28 once . TRBJ1-5
CASSLIWGSLYEQYF TGTGCCAGCAGTTTAATATGGGGCAGCTTATACGAGCAGTACTTC TRBV28 . . TRBJ2-7
CASSQEGSGGQETQYF TGCGCCAGCAGCCAAGAAGGTAGCGGGGGCCAAGAGACCCAGTACTTC TRBV4-3 . TRBD2 TRBJ2-5